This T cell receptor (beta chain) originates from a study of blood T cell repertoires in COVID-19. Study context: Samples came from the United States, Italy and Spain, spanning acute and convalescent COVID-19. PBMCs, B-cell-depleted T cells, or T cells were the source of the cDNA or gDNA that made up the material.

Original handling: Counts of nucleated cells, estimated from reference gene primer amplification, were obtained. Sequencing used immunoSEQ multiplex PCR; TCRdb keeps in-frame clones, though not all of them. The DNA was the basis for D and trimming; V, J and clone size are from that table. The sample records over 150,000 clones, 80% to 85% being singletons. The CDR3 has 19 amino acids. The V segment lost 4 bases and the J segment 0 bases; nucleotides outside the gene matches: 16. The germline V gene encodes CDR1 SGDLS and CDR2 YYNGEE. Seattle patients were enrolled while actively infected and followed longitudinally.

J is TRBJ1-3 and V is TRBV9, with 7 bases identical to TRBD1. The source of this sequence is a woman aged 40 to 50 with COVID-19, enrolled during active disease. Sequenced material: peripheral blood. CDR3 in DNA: TGTGCCAGCAGCTCCCGCCCCTTCCTCCGGGACAGCTCTGGAAACACCATATATTTT. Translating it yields CASSSRPFLRDSSGNTIYF.